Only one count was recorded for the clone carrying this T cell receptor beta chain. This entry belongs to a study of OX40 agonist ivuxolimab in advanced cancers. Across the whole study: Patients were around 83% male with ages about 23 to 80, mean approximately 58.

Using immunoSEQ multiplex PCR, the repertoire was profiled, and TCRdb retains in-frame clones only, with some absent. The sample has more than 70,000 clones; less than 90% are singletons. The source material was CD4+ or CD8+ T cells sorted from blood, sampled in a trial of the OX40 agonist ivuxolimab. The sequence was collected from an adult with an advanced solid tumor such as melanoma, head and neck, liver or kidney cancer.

CDR3 nucleotide sequence: TGCGCCAGCAGCCAATTCACGACAGTCGGTGATCCCCAGCATTTT. Amino acids: CASSQFTTVGDPQHF. The rearrangement joins TRBV4-1 to TRBJ1-5; a weak D match, TRBD1 (5 bases). The CDR3 has 15 residues. Germline V lookup: CDR1 MGHRA, CDR2 YSYEKL. V lost 2 bases and J lost 10, with 18 bases in between.